This entry concerns a single TCR beta chain. This clone turned up a few times. This clone's antigen is unknown. Qualities for individual bases were not recorded, and no much larger clone is one base off. Receptor libraries were prepared by the immunoSEQ multiplex PCR assay. For the multiplex PCR, a mixture combining 60 forward primers for TCR Vbeta segments and 13 reverse primers for TCR Jbeta segments was used. The CDR3 region of rearranged TCR beta genes was amplified from genomic DNA by a multiplex PCR assay. The Illumina HiSeq System was used to sequence the amplified TCR beta libraries as 87-base-pair reads. Turning to the authors' computational methods: In a later analysis, some 80 million unique TCR beta chains were counted across the roughly 610 repertoires, and roughly 11 million of these chains were shared by at least two donors. Raw reads were error-corrected and collapsed into unique sequences with a nearest-neighbor algorithm that merged closely related sequences to remove PCR and sequencing errors. V, D and J gene segments were assigned by aligning CDR3 sequences to IMGT reference sequences. For a sequence to be retained, a match of at least six nucleotides was required to both a V gene segment and a J gene segment. A rearrangement counted as productive if the CDR3 had no stop codons and remained in frame with V and J, and every other rearrangement counted as non-productive. Following IMGT convention, CDR3 was defined as the stretch from the second conserved V-encoded cysteine to the conserved J-encoded phenylalanine. In an earlier analysis of more than 550 of the donors, sequences lacking an unambiguous match to a single V gene segment were excluded. An earlier analysis of 450 to 650 of the donors called V segments functional above 56.7% productive rearrangements and segregating when the between-donor standard deviation exceeded 5%. A statistical classification framework was developed to diagnose cytomegalovirus status using the catalog of TCR beta chain sequences. In a later analysis, TCR nucleotide sequences were compared against IMGT/GENE-DB human TR gene sequences so that V and J genes could be assigned. The TCRdist pipeline was used in a later analysis to assign CDR3 sequences and most-parsimonious VDJ recombination scenarios. In a later analysis, every TCR beta chain was defined by the combination of its CDR3 amino acid sequence and its V-gene family, and reads without a unique V-gene family were dropped. To address suspected cross-contamination and a sequencing artifact, a later analysis removed a few hundred highly shared, low-generation-probability nucleotide sequences. A later analysis calculated a clonal expansion index for each public chain from normalized within-repertoire ranks of inferred template counts. In a later analysis, generation probabilities were computed using a VDJ recombination model fitted to out-of-frame rearrangements, and the results were checked against IGoR. A later analysis scored TCR-TCR, TCR-HLA and TCR-CMV co-occurrence with hypergeometric tests, applying a repertoire-size bias correction to TCR pairs. In a later analysis, false discovery rates were estimated by permuting HLA or CMV assignments 20 times. In a later analysis, co-occurring TCRs were grouped with DBSCAN, and TCRdist sequence similarity was added when clustering was performed within HLA-allele-positive subsets. Repertoires with fewer than 30,000 or more than 120,000 public chains, plus five repertoires with anomalous nucleotide sharing, were excluded from co-occurrence clustering. TCRdb holds this immuneACCESS table with in-frame rearrangements only. Some clones are missing; in checked studies, unresolved V genes explain under half, and the rest has no known cause. V, J and clone size are taken as reported in that table, and D and trimming were inferred from the DNA itself. This sample comprises roughly 98,000 clones, less than 75% of them detected only once. Roughly 6% of the sample goes to the ten largest clones.

The germline V gene sets CDR1 to SGHAT and CDR2 to FQNNGV. Spanning cysteine to phenylalanine, the CDR3 consists of 12 amino acids. The read is trimmed to its CDR3 DNA, 36 bases read in frame from base 1. The V and J ends are trimmed by 5 bases and 10 bases, leaving 12 bases between them. The data belong to a study of cytomegalovirus exposure and HLA in healthy donors (dated by TCRdb to about 2017). Looking at the study overall: An earlier analysis of some 550 of the donors reported more than 250 Gb of sequence data and 117 million unique TCR beta sequences from about 179 million T cells. Rather than using new phenotypic data, the later analysis identified candidate immune exposures from TCR beta sequences and from how often those sequences occurred across donors. All discovery cohort repertoires had been generated on a single sequencing platform. The study used immunosequencing to profile the T cell repertoires of 600 to 850 subjects and linked those repertoires to cytomegalovirus serostatus. Approximately 310 gigabases of sequencing data and 70 million to 85 million unique TCR sequences were included in an early release covering around 600 HLA-typed donors. The study aimed to test whether signatures of past pathogen exposure could be identified by cataloging public T cell receptors. To study patterns of TCR occurrence, a later analysis re-analyzed previously published TCR beta repertoires from 666 donors and added high-resolution HLA genotyping. Typing coverage varied by locus: roughly 629-630 donors for A, B, C, DRB1 and DQB1; under 550 for DQA1; more than 600 for DPA1; 400 to 480 for DPB1. An earlier analysis of some 500 of the donors applied high-throughput TCR beta sequencing to assess whether each TCR beta V gene segment acted as functional or pseudogenic. Both class I and class II loci were covered by HLA typing, at four-digit resolution. Of the roughly 400 genotyped donors, 75% to 85% were placed in the genetic ancestry cluster associated with self-reported Caucasian donors. Donor age, sex, ethnicity and CMV serostatus were compiled alongside the repertoire data. In a later genetic analysis, genome-wide SNP genotypes for about three fifths of the 666 donors were used, and that subset was treated as a discovery cohort. A handful of DR-DQ haplotypes were handled as single units for association and clustering because linkage in the cohort was strong. High-throughput TCR immunosequencing, statistical association of individual TCRs with disease status, and machine learning were combined to predict cytomegalovirus infection status. In addition to the first cohort of 650 to 800 subjects, a separate validation cohort of some 120 different subjects was used. Among about 410 genotyped donors of the cohort, an average of approximately 200,000 unique TCR beta nucleotide sequences was sequenced per donor, of which 15% to 20% were non-productive. The full study reports these points: In a later analysis, HLA-associated TCR beta chains were found to be more clonally expanded and to have lower generation probabilities than equally common non-associated chains. When HLA alleles, especially DR and DQ, strongly co-occurred, TCR associations were difficult to assign to individual alleles. The authors suggested that the approach could potentially be extended to other disease states and immunological phenotypes. Because counts were too low, some 16 rarely observed V segments, including chromosome 9 orphons, were excluded from the earlier analysis of 587 of the donors. An earlier analysis of around 600 of the donors showed that most TCR beta V segments appeared in productive rearrangements either about 87% or about 30% of the time, which broadly matched IMGT annotations. The presence/absence analyses assumed that sequencing depth was roughly uniform across donors, and that assumption may not be true. In a later genetic analysis, fewer N-insertions in productive TCRs were reported among donors in an Asian-associated ancestry cluster than the approximately 670-donor mean. Three of the identified cytomegalovirus-associated TCR beta chains were confirmed in vitro to be specific for cytomegalovirus antigens. A later analysis found that most CMV-associated TCR beta chains appeared HLA-restricted, with HLA associations seemingly driven largely by CMV exposure. A further reported finding was that TCR beta sequences accurately predicted the HLA-A and HLA-B alleles for most subjects in the first cohort. In a later analysis, several top co-occurrence clusters were reported to appear linked to parvovirus B19, influenza, CMV and Epstein-Barr virus. The sequencing pipeline was judged likely to have produced a cluster of highly shared sequence variants as a technical artifact. The cohort was sequenced for TCR beta chains only, and without alpha or paired-chain data the features that could be detected were limited. Most TCR sequences were observed very rarely across donors, whereas some public TCRs were present in many individuals. Because HLA typing was unavailable for some donors at each locus, only the typed subset was used in association tests. In a later analysis, the rate of TCR association differed among HLA loci, with DRB1 alleles having the most associated TCRs and HLA-C alleles having the fewest. A later analysis associated 15,000 to 20,000 TCR beta sequences with specific HLA alleles at a false discovery rate of 0.05. Correlated functional status among segregating V segments might be attributable to linkage disequilibrium, but an unknown experimental factor could not be ruled out. CMV serostatus was the only immune exposure information available for the cohort. A later genetic analysis associated a missense DCLRE1C variant with V-gene and J-gene trimming of TCR beta chains, and an independent cohort replicated the association. The study gave a list of under 200 TCR beta chains associated with cytomegalovirus. The classifier was reported to diagnose cytomegalovirus status with high specificity and sensitivity in both the original cohort and the validation cohort. Some IMGT-functional V segments, including TRBV6-2 and TRBV6-3, could not be told apart with the 87-base-pair reads, so those segments were excluded.

The cohort comprised 670 or so healthy bone marrow donors. At the time of sampling, all cohort members were nominally healthy, though unrecorded immune exposures were likely present. The donor tested CMV seropositive, placing the donor among the roughly 300 seropositive members of the cohort. Each donor provided a peripheral blood sample, and peripheral blood mononuclear cells were used for TCR beta sequencing. Genomic DNA extraction from the blood cell samples was performed with the Qiagen DNeasy Blood Extraction Kit. This clonotype was obtained from a woman aged 25 to 39 in good health and CMV-seropositive. The chain is assembled from TRBV11-2 and TRBJ2-1; too little of a D gene remains to name it. Source material: PBMCs. The bases are TGTGCCAGCAGCGCTGAGTCGAAGGAGCAGTTCTTC. Translated, this gives CASSAESKEQFF.